Presented here are 7 T cell receptor beta chains from one specimen sequenced in a study of CD8 T cells in ankylosing spondylitis. TCRdb reprocessed the 5' RACE reads with MiXCR, giving one entry per CDR3 protein. The table includes 200,000 to 250,000 distinct CDR3 sequences, roughly a third detected once. The sequenced sample consisted of blood, either unsorted or a sorted T cell fraction (not recorded which). The receptors were sampled from a male donor with ankylosing spondylitis or in good health (not recorded which).

On this clonotype: Likely a read error: the CDR3 ends without its conserved phenylalanine or tryptophan. It is unclear where the CDR3 begins or ends on the DNA, so no DNA is shown, and the CDR3 is as TCRdb lists it. The chain couples TRBV6-1 to TRBJ1-2. The CDR3 extends over 9 residues, inclusive of both ends. CDR1 and CDR2 (germline): MNHNS, SASEGT. Here the CDR3 reads CASSEPRRL.

This clonotype was detected a few times. The genes are TRBV5-1 and TRBJ1-6, with TRBD1 matching over 7 bases. The V gene end was trimmed by 4 bases and the J gene end by 4 bases; junction bases not matched to a gene: 5. Germline CDR1 reads SGHRS; CDR2 reads YFSETQ. CDR3 length: 15 amino acids. CDR3: CASSLDRRYNSPLHF. CDR3 in DNA: TGCGCCAGCAGCCTGGACAGGAGATATAATTCACCCCTCCACTTT.

This chain uses TRBV6-5 with TRBJ1-6, with TRBD1 matching 7 bases. CDR1 is MNHEY and CDR2 is SVGAGI in the germline V gene. The junction had 12 bases not matched to a gene; V was cut back by 2 bases and J by 8 bases. The CDR3 contains 17 residues. CDR3 bases: TGTGCCAGCAGTTACAATCCGTTGGACAGGATTCATTCACCCCTCCACTTT. This encodes CASSYNPLDRIHSPLHF.

The V and J genes are TRBV9 and TRBJ2-1; TRBD2 matches 8 bases. The CDR3 has 16 residues. V lost 3 bases, J lost 4 bases, and 9 bases stayed unmatched. Germline CDR1 SGDLS, CDR2 YYNGEE. CDR3 DNA: TGTGCCAGCAGCGCCCCGGGAGGGGCCAATTACAATGAGCAGTTCTTC. It yields the protein CASSAPGGANYNEQFF.

J is TRBJ2-5 and V is TRBV6-1, with 12 bases lining up with TRBD2. The germline V gene has CDR1 MNHNS and CDR2 SASEGT. The J segment lost 7 bases and the V segment lost 5 bases, leaving 5 bases of the junction unmatched. This CDR3 is built from 14 residues. The CDR3 here is CASSLAGGQGTQYF. CDR3 in DNA: TGTGCCAGCAGTCTAGCGGGGGGGCAGGGGACCCAGTACTTC.

The V and J genes are TRBV7-6 and TRBJ2-7; D is uncertain. Germline V gene sequence: CDR1 SGHVS, CDR2 FNYEAQ. The CDR3 totals 14 residues. Trimming pared 0 bases from V and 3 bases from J, leaving 9 bases between. CDR3 residues: CASSLAGGGYEQYF. The DNA of the CDR3 is TGTGCCAGCAGCTTAGCTGGCGGCGGCTACGAGCAGTACTTC.

The gene calls are TRBV20-1 and TRBJ2-7, with D unresolved. The CDR3 sequence is 14 residues long. Germline V lookup: CDR1 DFQATT, CDR2 SNEGSKA (reference sequence). Trimming took 4 bases from V and 2 from J, leaving 15 bases between them. The CDR3 bases are TGCAGTGCTATAATATTACCCTTTACCTACGAGCAGTACTTC. Protein product: CSAIILPFTYEQYF.